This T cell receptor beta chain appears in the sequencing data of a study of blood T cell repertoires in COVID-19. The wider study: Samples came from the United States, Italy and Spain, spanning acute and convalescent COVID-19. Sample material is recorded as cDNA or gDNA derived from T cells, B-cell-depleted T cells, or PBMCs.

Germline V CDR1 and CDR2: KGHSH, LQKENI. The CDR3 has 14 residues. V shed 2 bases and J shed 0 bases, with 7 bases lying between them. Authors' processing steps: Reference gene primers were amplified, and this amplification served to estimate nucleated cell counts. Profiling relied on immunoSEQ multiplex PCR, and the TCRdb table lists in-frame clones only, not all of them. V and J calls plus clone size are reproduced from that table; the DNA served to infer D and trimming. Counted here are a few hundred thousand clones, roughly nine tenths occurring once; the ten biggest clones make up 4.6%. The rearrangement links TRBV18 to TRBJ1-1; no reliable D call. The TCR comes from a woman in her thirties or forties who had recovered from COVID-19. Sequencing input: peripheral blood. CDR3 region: CASSPRRVNTEAFF. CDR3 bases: TGTGCCAGCTCACCAAGGAGAGTGAACACTGAAGCTTTCTTT.